The rows below give T cell receptor beta chains drawn from one sample of a study of T cell responses to AZD1222 COVID-19 vaccine. Sequenced by immunoSEQ multiplex PCR; TCRdb stores in-frame clones only, minus some. The table has about 130,000 clones, around 90% seen once. Here the sequenced sample was peripheral blood, taken on day 0 of AZD1222 vaccination. These receptors all come from an adult in good health. The CDR3 runs from the conserved cysteine through the conserved F or W. D genes are given only for firm matches. Rows may omit the clone size; those that give it use once, few, many or a size class.

cdr3_nt cdr3_aa j_call d_call clone_size v_call
TGTGCCAGCAGTCATCCGGGGGGTGAGCAGTACTTC CASSHPGGEQYF TRBJ2-7 TRBD2 - TRBV2
TGTGCCAGCAGCTTACCGATCCGGGACAGGAGGAACACTGAAGCTTTCTTT CASSLPIRDRRNTEAFF TRBJ1-1 TRBD1 - TRBV7-8
TGTGCCACCCGGGACATACAAGCGAACACCGGGGAGCTGTTTTTT CATRDIQANTGELFF TRBJ2-2 - - TRBV24-1
TGTGCCAGCAGCCTAGGTTCGTTGATCGAGCAGTACTTC CASSLGSLIEQYF TRBJ2-7 - - TRBV6-2/TRBV6-3
TGTGCCAGCAGCACCCCCCCTTGGGGGGGCTCTGAGAACACTGAAGCTTTCTTT CASSTPPWGGSENTEAFF TRBJ1-1 - - TRBV7-9
TGTGCCAGCAGCGAGGGATATGGCTACACCTTC CASSEGYGYTF TRBJ1-2 - once TRBV6-2/TRBV6-3
TGCAGCGCCCTACTAGTAGGGTTGGAGACCCAGTACTTC CSALLVGLETQYF TRBJ2-5 - - TRBV29-1
TGTGCCAGCAGCCACGACTTCGAGCAGTACTTC CASSHDFEQYF TRBJ2-7 - - TRBV14
TGTGCCAGTAGTACGGACAGGGTATCCGGGGAGCTGTTTTTT CASSTDRVSGELFF TRBJ2-2 TRBD1 - TRBV19
TGTGCCAGCAGCCGCGGCGGGGCCAGCAATAATGAGCAGTTCTTC CASSRGGASNNEQFF TRBJ2-1 - - TRBV3-1/TRBV3-2
TGCGCCAGCAGTGACTTTGAGGGGAGAACAGATACGCAGTATTTT CASSDFEGRTDTQYF TRBJ2-3 - - TRBV10-1
TGTGCCAGCAGCTTGGGGGTTGCGGGCTATGGCTACACCTTC CASSLGVAGYGYTF TRBJ1-2 - few TRBV7-2
TGTGCCAGCACCCGTAGTGGGGGAGGGAACACAGATACGCAGTATTTT CASTRSGGGNTDTQYF TRBJ2-3 TRBD2 - TRBV9
TGTGCCAGCATTCGCTGGGGGTTGTCCACTGAAGCTTTCTTT CASIRWGLSTEAFF TRBJ1-1 - - TRBV6-5
TGTGCCAGTAGTATACAGGGAGCGGATACGCAGTATTTT CASSIQGADTQYF TRBJ2-3 - - TRBV19
TGTGCCAGCAGCTCCTCGGGACAGTTTCCCTACGAGCAGTACTTC CASSSSGQFPYEQYF TRBJ2-7 TRBD1 - TRBV7-8
TGTGCCAGCAACCCGACAGGGATATTCGGTAGCAATCAGCCCCAGCATTTT CASNPTGIFGSNQPQHF TRBJ1-5 TRBD1 - TRBV7-2
TGTGCCAGCAGTTACGAGGGGGGGGCAAGATGGGGCTACACCTTC CASSYEGGARWGYTF TRBJ1-2 - - TRBV6-5
TGCGCCAGCAGTGAGTCGAGACAGCAGCTCAACTATGGCTACACCTTC CASSESRQQLNYGYTF TRBJ1-2 - - TRBV10-2
TGTGCCAGCAGCTCGACCACTAGCGGGCGCTCCTACGAGCAGTACTTC CASSSTTSGRSYEQYF TRBJ2-7 TRBD2 - TRBV7-2
TGCGCCAGCAGCCAAGATATGATTACAGGGGCGAACACCGGGGAGCTGTTTTTT CASSQDMITGANTGELFF TRBJ2-2 TRBD1 - TRBV4-3
TGCGCCAGCAGCAAGGACAGGGGAAGCAATCAGCCCCAGCATTTT CASSKDRGSNQPQHF TRBJ1-5 TRBD1 - TRBV5-1
TGCGCCAGCAGCTACGGACAGGGGGGTGAAAAACTGTTTTTT CASSYGQGGEKLFF TRBJ1-4 TRBD1 - TRBV5-1
TGTGCCAGCAGCTCGCGGACAGGGATCTTGGGAGAGCAGTACTTC CASSSRTGILGEQYF TRBJ2-7 TRBD1 - TRBV7-9
TGTGCCAGCAGCCAAGGACAGGGTGATAACTATGGCTACACCTTC CASSQGQGDNYGYTF TRBJ1-2 TRBD1 - TRBV4-2
TGTGCCAGAAGCTTGACTAGCCGGAGCTACAATGAGCAGTTCTTC CARSLTSRSYNEQFF TRBJ2-1 - - TRBV5-3
TGTGCCAGCAGCTCGGGACAGTATGGCTACACCTTC CASSSGQYGYTF TRBJ1-2 TRBD1 - TRBV7-2
TGCGCCAGCAGCCCGGGACTAGCGGGAGGGGCGACAGATACGCAGTATTTT CASSPGLAGGATDTQYF TRBJ2-3 TRBD2 - TRBV5-1
TGTGCCAGCATTCGGACTCTGGGGCCCCTCCAGGCTTTCTTT CASIRTLGPLQAFF TRBJ1-1 - few TRBV28
TGTGCCAGCAGTGACCACAGGGGTTACCAAGAGACCCAGTACTTC CASSDHRGYQETQYF TRBJ2-5 TRBD1 - TRBV6-2/TRBV6-3
TGCGCCAGCAGTGAGACAGAGAACTATGGCTACACCTTC CASSETENYGYTF TRBJ1-2 - - TRBV10-1
TGTGCCAGCTCACCCCGGACTAGCGGGGCATCCTACAATGAGCAGTTCTTC CASSPRTSGASYNEQFF TRBJ2-1 TRBD2 - TRBV18
TGTGCCAGCAGTTCCTTCTTTTTAGCGGGAGAAGAGACCCAGTACTTC CASSSFFLAGEETQYF TRBJ2-5 TRBD2 - TRBV6-2/TRBV6-3
TGCGCCAGCAGCTTGGTCTCGGGGAGGAACACTGAAGCTTTCTTT CASSLVSGRNTEAFF TRBJ1-1 - - TRBV5-1
TGTGCCAGCAGGGCCTTGGGCGACAGGCTCAATCAGCCCCAGCATTTT CASRALGDRLNQPQHF TRBJ1-5 - - TRBV27
TGTGCCAGCAGTCGGACCGAGAACTATGGCTACACCTTC CASSRTENYGYTF TRBJ1-2 - - TRBV11-2
TGTGCCAGCAGCTTAGGGGAGCCCCATCAGCCCCAGCATTTT CASSLGEPHQPQHF TRBJ1-5 - - TRBV7-6
TGCAGCGTTGTGGGGGGGCGGGCAGATACGCAGTATTTT CSVVGGRADTQYF TRBJ2-3 - - TRBV29-1
TGTGCCAGCAGTCCCGCCACGCAGGGGGCGCGGGGCACTGAAGCTTTCTTT CASSPATQGARGTEAFF TRBJ1-1 TRBD1 - TRBV28
TGTGCCAGCAGCCCCGGGAGCTCCTACGAGCAGTACTTC CASSPGSSYEQYF TRBJ2-7 - - TRBV5-4
TGTGCCAGCAGTCTCAGGACTAGCGGGGGGGGGAATGAGCAGTTCTTC CASSLRTSGGGNEQFF TRBJ2-1 TRBD2 - TRBV6-6
TGTGCCAGCAGCTTAGACACACAGTGGGGGTCACCCCTCCACTTT CASSLDTQWGSPLHF TRBJ1-6 - once TRBV7-6
TGTGCCAGCAGCTCGAAAATAACAGGGGAGGACGAGCAGTACTTC CASSSKITGEDEQYF TRBJ2-7 - - TRBV13
TGTGCCAGCAGGGGAGCGGGGGGCAGCACAGATACGCAGTATTTT CASRGAGGSTDTQYF TRBJ2-3 TRBD2 - TRBV2
TGTGCCAGCAGCCCGGGGGGGTTCAACACCGGGGAGCTGTTTTTT CASSPGGFNTGELFF TRBJ2-2 TRBD2 - TRBV5-4
TGTGCCAGCAGCTCGGGGGGCCTAGGCACCGGGGAGCTGTTTTTT CASSSGGLGTGELFF TRBJ2-2 - - TRBV5-5
TGTGCCAGCAGTTACACGACAGGGCTTCATGGCTACACCTTC CASSYTTGLHGYTF TRBJ1-2 TRBD1 - TRBV6-5
TGTGCCAGCAGCAAATCTCCGGGACAGGGGACCTACGAGCAGTACTTC CASSKSPGQGTYEQYF TRBJ2-7 TRBD1 - TRBV5-6
TGCGCCAGCAGCCAAGATAGGGCCAGATCGAACACTGAAGCTTTCTTT CASSQDRARSNTEAFF TRBJ1-1 - - TRBV4-1